This TCR beta chain was retrieved from a study of cytomegalovirus exposure and HLA in healthy donors. Overall study: Later analysis reported that the roughly 130 validation repertoires shared the platform of the approximately 690 first-cohort repertoires. General study results and limits: In vitro testing confirmed a few CMV-associated chains as specific for CMV antigens. There were 150 to 200 TCR beta chains listed as cytomegalovirus-associated.

The CDR3 length is 14 residues. Trimming removed 5 bases at V and 6 bases at J, with 14 bases between. Germline V gene sequence: CDR1 SNHLY, CDR2 FYNNEI. For this clone: Its target is unknown.

The repertoire was sequenced with immunoSEQ multiplex PCR; TCRdb's copy has only in-frame clones and lacks some. In the table there are roughly 250,000 clones, around 85% of which are singletons. The clonotype was recovered from a woman aged 25 to 39 in good health and CMV-seropositive. Sequencing used PBMCs. V is TRBV2 and J is TRBJ1-5, with D maybe TRBD1 (5 bases). CDR3 DNA: TGTGCCAGCAGTTTGCGGCAGGGTACTCAGCCCCAGCATTTT. This gives the protein CASSLRQGTQPQHF.